This TCR beta chain was profiled in a study of beta chain features in type 1 diabetes listed by TCRdb under 2018. At the level of the whole study: Mean age, gender distribution, total cell number and subset yield were not different between patients and healthy donors. A total of approximately 99,000,000 sorted cells were examined across all samples, and RNA yield correlated strongly with the number of cells per subset. In the study, TCRB repertoires of sorted circulating CD4+ T cell subsets from recently diagnosed type 1 diabetes patients were compared with those of matched healthy donors. Naive and central memory subsets were obtained from all 30 or so donors, but regulatory and stem cell-like memory subsets were isolated from only 8 patients and roughly eight healthy donors.

About this clone: Its antigen is unknown. Base-call qualities are not available, and no considerably larger clone is one nucleotide away.

The High Capacity cDNA Reverse Transcription Kit was used to reverse transcribe all of the isolated RNA, meaning that expressed TCRB transcripts were what got sequenced. Naive, central memory and regulatory T cell samples underwent deep immunoSEQ sequencing, averaging around 4 million total reads per sample. Sorted cells were lysed in RLT buffer and RNA was extracted with DNase-treated RNeasy Micro or Mini kits, depending on cell number. Each cell subset was processed on its own to prevent cross-contamination, while patient and healthy donor samples were processed together. TCRB sequences were amplified from cDNA with the immunoSEQ multiplex PCR, producing 87-bp fragments spanning the CDR3 region. The amplicons were sequenced using the Illumina HiSeq platform. Turning to the authors' computational methods: PCR bias was corrected computationally using synthetic template baselines, and reads within Hamming distance 2 were collapsed, with unmergeable singletons discarded. By aligning reads against IMGT, V, D and J genes, CDR3 length, and insertions or deletions at six rearrangement sites were assigned. Within each subset, clonotype counts were normalized to sorted cell number, after which true diversity and Gini coefficients were computed with the tcR R package. The overlap coefficient, calculated on TCRB nucleotide sequences, was used to quantify repertoire sharing. Not all clones reach the TCRdb copy of this immuneACCESS table, which keeps in-frame sequences only. Checked studies attribute under half of the gap to unresolved V genes and leave the rest unexplained. V and J calls plus clone size are reproduced from that table; the DNA served to infer D and trimming. The sample contains about 150,000 clones, less than 9.5% of them found a single time. 2% to 3% of the sample is taken by the ten largest.

There are 13 amino acids in the CDR3, from cysteine to phenylalanine inclusive. The entry retains the CDR3 DNA only, 39 bases that are in frame from base 1. Based on the germline V gene, the CDR1 and CDR2 sequences are SNHLY and FYNNEI. Trimming removed 8 bases from V and 2 bases from J, leaving 12 bases between the germline ends. Each donor gave one peripheral blood draw, roughly 120 mL on average, collected into heparinised tubes. A BD FACSAria II and a panel including CD45RO, CCR7, CD25, CD127, CD95 and CD27 were used to sort naive, central memory, regulatory and stem cell-like memory CD4+ T cells. Purity was above 95% for every sorted population. PBMCs were isolated right away by Lymphoprep density gradient centrifugation and were stained directly, without culture. To minimize batch effects, samples were stained and sorted in pairs, one healthy donor with one patient per experiment. The investigation overall reported the following: In all four CD4+ subsets, TCRB CDR3 length was moderately but significantly shorter in type 1 diabetes patients. The naive, central memory and regulatory TCRB repertoires appeared to resemble one another more closely among patients than among healthy donors. Only small numbers of individuals were included in the HLA sub-analyses, which left unresolved whether HLA type had any influence on TCRB rearrangement. Because cDNA was sequenced instead of genomic DNA, activated cells with high expression could be over-represented, although the groups did not differ in activation or CD3 levels. PCR may preferentially amplify shorter templates, but because patient and control samples were amplified and corrected together, any resulting skew would affect both groups equally. Fewer insertions and more nucleotide deletions at VDJ recombination sites were observed in patients with type 1 diabetes, implying thymic rearrangement abnormalities.

The source of this sequence is a woman aged 18 to 35 in good health. Sequences were obtained from central memory CD4+ T cells from blood. This chain joins TRBV2 to TRBJ1-2, with TRBD1 tentatively as D gene (5 bases match). The DNA is as follows: TGTGCCAGCCGGGGGGGACTCAACTATGGCTACACCTTC. It specifies CASRGGLNYGYTF.